This TCR beta chain was recovered during a study of patients and donors after allogeneic stem cell transplantation (TCRdb year 2020). The table lists this clonotype with a few counts. What antigen it recognizes has not been identified. Base quality data are lacking; no much larger clone is found one base away. The library relied on RT-PCR. These reads were obtained on a NextSeq 550. TCRdb's own reprocessing of the public reads used fastp at Q25 and MiXCR and kept productive beta chains. Rows are unified per CDR3 protein, each entry keeping the most common DNA and genes. The sample records approximately 410,000 distinct CDR3 sequences, around 15% of which are singletons. Just over 7% of the sample is taken by the ten largest. The CDR3 measures 15 amino acids from cysteine to phenylalanine. The retained sequence is limited to the CDR3, 45 bases, with the frame set at the first base. V and J are truncated by 11 bases and 2 bases respectively, leaving an intervening sequence of 19 bases. CDR1 and CDR2 (ENHRY, SYGVKD) derive from the germline V gene.

The rearrangement joined TRBV10-3 to TRBJ1-5; no D gene call is confident. The sequencing sample was made of blood, either unsorted or a sorted T cell fraction (not recorded which). This clonotype was sampled from a human donor who was either an allogeneic HSCT recipient or a stem cell or donor lymphocyte infusion donor (not recorded which). It is not recorded whose cells these are; they may come from a transplant donor. The DNA sequence is TGTGCCCCCGTGGGCAACTTGATGGGCAATCAGCCCCAGCATTTT. Translated, it gives CAPVGNLMGNQPQHF.